This T cell receptor beta chain stems from a study of blood T cell repertoires in COVID-19. About the research overall: Samples of COVID-19 (acute and convalescent) were obtained from the United States, Italy and Spain. Nucleic acid was either cDNA or gDNA, and it came from T cells, B-cell-depleted T cells, or PBMCs.

The authors' processing: Amplification from reference gene primers served as the basis for estimated nucleated cell counts. Sequencing used immunoSEQ multiplex PCR; TCRdb keeps in-frame clones, though not all of them. The DNA was the basis for D and trimming; V, J and clone size are from that table. The sample lists about 190,000 clones, approximately 79% seen once, with about 18% in the top ten. J gave up 4 bases and V 3 bases, and 5 bases lay outside the gene matches. The CDR3 is made up of 14 amino acids. Germline CDR1 KGHSH, CDR2 LQKENI. The receptor was derived from a man aged 60-69 years with active or convalescent COVID-19. Specimen: peripheral blood. V usage is TRBV18 and J usage is TRBJ1-2; 7 nucleotides agree with TRBD1. CDR3 amino acids: CASSPEGAGYGYTF. The CDR3 nucleotides are TGTGCCAGCTCACCTGAGGGGGCAGGCTATGGCTACACCTTC. The full variable domain, in which reference TRBV18 and TRBJ1-2 provide the parts outside the CDR3, is NAGVMQNPRHLVRRRGQEARLRCSPMKGHSHVYWYRQLPEEGLKFMVYLQKENIIDESGMPKERFSAEFPKEGPSILRIQQVVRGDSAAYFCASSPEGAGYGYTFGSGTRLTVV.